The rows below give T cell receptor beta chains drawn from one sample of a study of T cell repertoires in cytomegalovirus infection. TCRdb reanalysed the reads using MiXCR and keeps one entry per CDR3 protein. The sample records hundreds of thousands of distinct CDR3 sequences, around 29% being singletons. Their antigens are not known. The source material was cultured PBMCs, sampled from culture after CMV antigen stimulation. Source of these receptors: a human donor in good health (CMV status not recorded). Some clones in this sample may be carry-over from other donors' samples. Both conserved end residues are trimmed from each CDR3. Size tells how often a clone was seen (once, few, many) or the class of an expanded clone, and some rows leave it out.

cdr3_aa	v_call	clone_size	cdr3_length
ASSGTSGSVDEQY	TRBV6-1	-	13
ASSQVPAVTYEQY	TRBV4-1	many	13
ASSQGGGTGTYEQY	TRBV5-1	-	14
ASSPAGPNAGELF	TRBV7-2	few	13
ASSLGRTSGYEQY	TRBV7-8	many	13
ASSQDMRAF	TRBV3-1	-	9
ATSEGAGGSYQPQH	TRBV6-8	-	14
ASSPPGQSYNSPLH	TRBV27	many	14
SARDTSGGYNEQF	TRBV20-1	-	13
ASSEGPRETQY	TRBV2	-	11
ATKEGLAYEQY	TRBV10-3	few	11
ASSPGQVYGNEQF	TRBV7-9	-	13
ASSSSLGETQY	TRBV11-3	-	11
ASSLLGLADQVDTQY	TRBV27	many	15
ASKWTRISYEQY	TRBV6-1	many	12
ASSLNDYEQY	TRBV5-1	few	10
ASSLSGRAYNEQF	TRBV7-2	-	13
ASSYSLTGYT	TRBV28	-	10
AIRVQGPTEAF	TRBV10-3	few	11
ASSYGNRGTGGYT	TRBV6-5	-	13
ASSQDRGAANQPQH	TRBV4-2	-	14
ASSKILLTMGLAGYEQY	TRBV7-2	few	17
ASSPLPGGPRQY	TRBV28	-	12
ASSSDRTGYT	TRBV28	-	10
ASSATGAVEAF	TRBV7-3	-	11
ASSDGGGNYGYT	TRBV9	-	12
ASRNTRRSYNEQF	TRBV6-5	-	13
AWRRSAGLVGRDEQY	TRBV30	-	15